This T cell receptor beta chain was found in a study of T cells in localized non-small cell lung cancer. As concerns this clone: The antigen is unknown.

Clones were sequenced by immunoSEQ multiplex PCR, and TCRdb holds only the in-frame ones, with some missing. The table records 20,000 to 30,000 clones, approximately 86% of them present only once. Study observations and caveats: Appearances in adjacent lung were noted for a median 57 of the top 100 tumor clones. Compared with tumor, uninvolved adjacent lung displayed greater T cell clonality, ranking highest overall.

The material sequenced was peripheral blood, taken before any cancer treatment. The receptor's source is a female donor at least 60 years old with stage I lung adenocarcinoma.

CDR3 DNA: TGTGCCAGCAGGCCCTCGATAGGAGAGACCCAGTACTTC. Translation: CASRPSIGETQYF. The chain is built from TRBV5-6 and TRBJ2-5; D call uncertain. The CDR3 runs 13 residues. Trimming took off 5 bases at V and 4 bases at J, with 12 bases between the two ends. Germline values: CDR1 SGHDT, CDR2 YYEEEE.